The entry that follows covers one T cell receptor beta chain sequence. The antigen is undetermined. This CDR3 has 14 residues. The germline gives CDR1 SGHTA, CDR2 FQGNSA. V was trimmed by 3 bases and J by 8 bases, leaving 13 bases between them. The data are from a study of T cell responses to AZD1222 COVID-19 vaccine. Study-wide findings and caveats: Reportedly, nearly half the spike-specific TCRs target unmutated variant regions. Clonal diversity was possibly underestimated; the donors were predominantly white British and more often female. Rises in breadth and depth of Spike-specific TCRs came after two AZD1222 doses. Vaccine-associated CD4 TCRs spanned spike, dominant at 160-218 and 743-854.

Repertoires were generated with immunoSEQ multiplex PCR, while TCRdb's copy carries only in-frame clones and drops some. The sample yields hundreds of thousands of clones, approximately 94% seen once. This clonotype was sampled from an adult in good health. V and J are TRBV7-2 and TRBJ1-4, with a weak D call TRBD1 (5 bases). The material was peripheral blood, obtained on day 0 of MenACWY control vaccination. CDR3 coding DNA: TGTGCCAGCAGCTTTTGGGGGGGGGACGAAAAACTGTTTTTT. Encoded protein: CASSFWGGDEKLFF.